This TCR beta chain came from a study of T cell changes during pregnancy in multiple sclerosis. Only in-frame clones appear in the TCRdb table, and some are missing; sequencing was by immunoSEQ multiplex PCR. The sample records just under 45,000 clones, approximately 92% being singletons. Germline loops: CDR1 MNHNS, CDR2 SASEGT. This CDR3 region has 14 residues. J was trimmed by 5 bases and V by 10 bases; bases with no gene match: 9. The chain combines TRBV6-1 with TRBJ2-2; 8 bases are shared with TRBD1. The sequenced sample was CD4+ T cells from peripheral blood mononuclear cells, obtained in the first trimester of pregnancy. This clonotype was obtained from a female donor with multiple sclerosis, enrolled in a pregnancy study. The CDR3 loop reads CATKGQVLTGELFF. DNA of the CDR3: TGTGCCACCAAGGGACAGGTCCTGACCGGGGAGCTGTTTTTT.